Sequencing of this T cell receptor beta chain was carried out in a study of T-cell memory formation after mild COVID-19. Study information: Most TCR clusters belonged to a single donor. Study outcomes and limitations: Contracting clones from day 15 to 85 had balanced CD4/CD8; later expanders favoured CD4+.

TCRdb re-derived calls from the 5' RACE reads in MiXCR, one entry per CDR3 protein. The sample has roughly 170,000 distinct CDR3 sequences, about 18% seen once; the top ten hold more than 3%. There are a few counts of this clonotype. Its antigen is unidentified. Looked up from germline, CDR1 is MGHRA and CDR2 is YSYEKL. Deletions cut 0 bases from V and 1 base from J, with 13 bases between. This CDR3 contains 17 residues. This receptor was identified in a man between 18 and 35 years old who had mild COVID-19 (a few samples of this study predate the infection). Cell type and time point are not known. J is TRBJ1-5 and V is TRBV4-1, with D perhaps matching TRBD1 (5 bases). Sequencing input: PBMCs or a T cell subset sorted from them (not recorded which). CDR3 amino acids: CASSQDRSGMSNQPQHF. DNA of the CDR3: TGCGCCAGCAGCCAAGATCGATCAGGGATGAGCAATCAGCCCCAGCATTTT.